Sequencing of this TCR beta chain was carried out in a study of blood T cell repertoires in COVID-19. V lost 7 bases to trimming and J lost 1 base, with 16 bases between them. From germline, CDR1 is ENHRY and CDR2 SYGVKD. The CDR3 runs to 15 residues. A COVID-19 case had been met by exposed participants during the 2 weeks before study entry. Sequencing used immunoSEQ multiplex PCR; TCRdb keeps in-frame clones, though not all of them. The sample yields some 340,000 clones, over 90% seen once. This TCR was recovered from a woman younger than 45 who had been exposed to COVID-19. Sequenced material: PBMCs or T cells enriched from blood (not recorded which). V and J are TRBV10-3 and TRBJ1-1; the D gene is possibly TRBD1 (6 bases). The CDR3 region is CAIIGSLGGNTEAFF. The DNA for the CDR3 is TGTGCCATCATTGGGTCTTTAGGGGGGAACACTGAAGCTTTCTTT.